The 6 T cell receptor beta chains in this list originate from one sample, sequenced in a study of blood T cell repertoires in COVID-19. Clones were sequenced by immunoSEQ multiplex PCR, and TCRdb holds only the in-frame ones, with some missing. The repertoire consists of under 85,000 clones, with more than 75% occurring once and the leading ten covering approximately 16%. The sample comprised peripheral blood. The receptors were gathered from a man aged 40-49 years with COVID-19, enrolled during active disease.

This sequence joins TRBV7-8 and TRBJ2-7, with D perhaps TRBD2 (5 bases). From germline, CDR1 is SGHVS and CDR2 FQNEAQ. Trimming pared 1 base from V and 7 bases from J, leaving 8 bases between. CDR3 length: 12 residues. CDR3 in DNA: TGTGCCAGCAGCTTAGGCCGGGGAGAGCAGTACTTC. Translating it yields CASSLGRGEQYF. Supplemented by reference TRBV7-8 and TRBJ2-7, the full variable domain reads GAGVSQSPRYKVAKRGQDVALRCDPISGHVSLFWYQQALGQGPEFLTYFQNEAQLDKSGLPSDRFFAERPEGSVSTLKIQRTQQEDSAVYLCASSLGRGEQYFGPGTRLTVT.

The V and J genes are TRBV7-2 and TRBJ1-3, with TRBD1 identical over 8 bases. CDR1 is SGHTA and CDR2 is FQGNSA in the germline V gene. J was trimmed by 2 bases and V by 6 bases; bases with no gene match: 9. The length of the CDR3 is 16 residues. CDR3 sequence (DNA): TGTGCCAGCAGATCCGGGACAGGAGTTGCTGGAAACACCATATATTTT. Its translation is CASRSGTGVAGNTIYF.

The chain has TRBV2 and TRBJ2-1; 8 positions match TRBD2. Germline trimming cut 2 bases from V and 5 bases from J; bases unmatched to any gene: 8. Germline V gives CDR1 SNHLY, CDR2 FYNNEI. The CDR3 has 16 residues. As DNA, the CDR3 is TGTGCCAGCAGTGAACGGTCCGGGGGGGCCAACAATGAGCAGTTCTTC. Residues: CASSERSGGANNEQFF.

The gene calls are TRBV6-4 and TRBJ1-2, with TRBD1 as a possible D gene (5 bases). Trimming removed 6 bases from V and 5 bases from J, with 19 bases in between. The CDR3 runs 15 residues. Germline lookup yields CDR1 MRHNA and CDR2 SNTAGT. DNA of the CDR3: TGTGCCAGCAGCCAAGAGCATCAGGGCCCTTATGGCTACACCTTC. It specifies CASSQEHQGPYGYTF.

V is TRBV4-1 and J is TRBJ2-4, with D perhaps TRBD2 (5 bases). The CDR3 consists of 16 residues. V was clipped by 4 bases and J by 3 bases, with 16 bases between them. Germline CDR1 is MGHRA and CDR2 is YSYEKL. The CDR3 DNA is TGCGCCAGCAGCCCCGGACTGCCAGGTGTCAAAAACATTCAGTACTTC. Its translation is CASSPGLPGVKNIQYF.

The count of this clone is one. This chain joins TRBV19 and TRBJ1-3; D remains ambiguous. The CDR3 contains 13 residues. Germline V CDR1 and CDR2: LNHDA, SQIVND (reference sequence). The germline V and J ends were trimmed by 10 bases and 0 bases, with 10 bases remaining between them. CDR3 sequence: CATQDYSGNTIYF. The DNA for the CDR3 is TGTGCCACCCAGGATTACTCTGGAAACACCATATATTTT.